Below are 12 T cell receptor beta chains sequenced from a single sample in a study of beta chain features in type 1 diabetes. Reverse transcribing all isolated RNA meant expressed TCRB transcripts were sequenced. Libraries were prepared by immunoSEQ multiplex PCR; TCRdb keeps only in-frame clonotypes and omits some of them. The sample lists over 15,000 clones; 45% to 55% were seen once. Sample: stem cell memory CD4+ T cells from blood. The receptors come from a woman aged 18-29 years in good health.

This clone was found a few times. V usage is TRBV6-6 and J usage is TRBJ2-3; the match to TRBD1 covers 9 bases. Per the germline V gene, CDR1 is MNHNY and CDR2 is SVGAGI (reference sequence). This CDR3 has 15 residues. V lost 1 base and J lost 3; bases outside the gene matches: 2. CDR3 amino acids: CASSYWGQGTDTQYF. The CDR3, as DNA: TGTGCCAGCAGTTACTGGGGACAGGGTACAGATACGCAGTATTTT.

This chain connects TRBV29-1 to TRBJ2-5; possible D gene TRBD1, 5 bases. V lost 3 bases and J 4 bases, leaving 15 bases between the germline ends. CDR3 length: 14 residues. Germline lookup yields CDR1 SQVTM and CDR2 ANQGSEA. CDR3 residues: CSVEFRVGAETQYF. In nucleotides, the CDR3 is TGCAGCGTTGAGTTTCGGGTTGGGGCAGAGACCCAGTACTTC.

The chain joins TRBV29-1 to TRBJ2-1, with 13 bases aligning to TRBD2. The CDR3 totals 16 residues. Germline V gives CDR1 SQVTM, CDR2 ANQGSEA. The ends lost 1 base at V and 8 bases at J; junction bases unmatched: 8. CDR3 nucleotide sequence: TGCAGCGTTGAAGGTATAAGGACTAGCGGGAGAGATGAGCAGTTCTTC. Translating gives CSVEGIRTSGRDEQFF.

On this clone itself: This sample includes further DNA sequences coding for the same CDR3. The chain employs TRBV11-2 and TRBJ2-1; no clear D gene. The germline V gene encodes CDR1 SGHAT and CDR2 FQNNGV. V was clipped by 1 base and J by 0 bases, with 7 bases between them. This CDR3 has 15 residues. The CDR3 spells CASSLGGRSYNEQFF. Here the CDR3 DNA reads TGTGCCAGCAGCTTAGGAGGCCGCTCCTACAATGAGCAGTTCTTC.

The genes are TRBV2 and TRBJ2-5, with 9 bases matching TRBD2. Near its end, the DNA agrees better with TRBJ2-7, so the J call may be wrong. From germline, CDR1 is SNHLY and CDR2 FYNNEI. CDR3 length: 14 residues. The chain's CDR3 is CASRTSGRTYEQYF. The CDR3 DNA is TGTGCCAGCAGGACTAGCGGAAGGACCTACGAGCAGTACTTC.

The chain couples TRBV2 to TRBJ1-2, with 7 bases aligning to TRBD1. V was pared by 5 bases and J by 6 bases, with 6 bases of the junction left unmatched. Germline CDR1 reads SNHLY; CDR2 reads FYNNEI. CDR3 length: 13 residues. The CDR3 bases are TGTGCCAGCAGTTTTACAGGGGTGAATGGCTACACCTTC. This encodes CASSFTGVNGYTF.

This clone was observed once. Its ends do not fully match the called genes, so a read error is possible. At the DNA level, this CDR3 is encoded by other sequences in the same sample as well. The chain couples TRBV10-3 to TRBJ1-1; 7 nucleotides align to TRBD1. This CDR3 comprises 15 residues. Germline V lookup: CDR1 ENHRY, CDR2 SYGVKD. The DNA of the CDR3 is TGTGCCACGGCTGGGGCAGGGGGAATAAACACTGAAGCCTTCTTT. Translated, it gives CATAGAGGINTEAFF.

The CDR3 reads CASSESWTSGYNEQFF. The CDR3, as DNA: TGCGCCAGCAGTGAGTCATGGACTAGCGGCTACAATGAGCAGTTCTTC. The V gene is TRBV10-1, the J gene TRBJ2-1; the match to TRBD2 covers 10 bases. Germline V lookup: CDR1 WNHNN, CDR2 SYGVQD (reference sequence). J gave up 3 bases and V 0 bases, and 2 bases lay outside the gene matches. This CDR3 region has 16 residues.

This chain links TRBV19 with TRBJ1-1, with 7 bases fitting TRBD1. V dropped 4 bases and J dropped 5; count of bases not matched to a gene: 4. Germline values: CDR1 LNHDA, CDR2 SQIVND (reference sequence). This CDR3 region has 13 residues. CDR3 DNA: TGTGCCAGTAGTACCCACAGGGGAACTGAAGCTTTCTTT. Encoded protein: CASSTHRGTEAFF. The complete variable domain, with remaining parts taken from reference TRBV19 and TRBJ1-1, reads DGGITQSPKYLFRKEGQNVTLSCEQNLNHDAMYWYRQDPGQGLRLIYYSQIVNDFQKGDIAEGYSVSREKKESFPLTVTSAQKNPTAFYLCASSTHRGTEAFFGQGTRLTVV.

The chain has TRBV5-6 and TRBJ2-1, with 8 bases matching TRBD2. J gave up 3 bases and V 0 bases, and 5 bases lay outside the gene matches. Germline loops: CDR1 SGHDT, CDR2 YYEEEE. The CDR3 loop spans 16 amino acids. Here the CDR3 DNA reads TGTGCCAGCAGCTTGGATGGCGGGGGGTTCTACAATGAGCAGTTCTTC. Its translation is CASSLDGGGFYNEQFF.

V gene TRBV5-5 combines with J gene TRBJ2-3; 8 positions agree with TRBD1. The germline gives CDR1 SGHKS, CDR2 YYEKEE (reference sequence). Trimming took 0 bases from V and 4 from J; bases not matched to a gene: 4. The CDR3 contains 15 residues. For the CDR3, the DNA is TGTGCCAGCAGCTTGGGAGGCAGGGGGCCAGATACGCAGTATTTT. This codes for CASSLGGRGPDTQYF.

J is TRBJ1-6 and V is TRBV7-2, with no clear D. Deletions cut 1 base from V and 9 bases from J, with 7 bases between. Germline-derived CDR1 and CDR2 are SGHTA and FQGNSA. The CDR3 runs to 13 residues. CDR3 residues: CASSLDRVSPLHF. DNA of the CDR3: TGTGCCAGCAGCTTAGATCGGGTTTCACCCCTCCACTTT.